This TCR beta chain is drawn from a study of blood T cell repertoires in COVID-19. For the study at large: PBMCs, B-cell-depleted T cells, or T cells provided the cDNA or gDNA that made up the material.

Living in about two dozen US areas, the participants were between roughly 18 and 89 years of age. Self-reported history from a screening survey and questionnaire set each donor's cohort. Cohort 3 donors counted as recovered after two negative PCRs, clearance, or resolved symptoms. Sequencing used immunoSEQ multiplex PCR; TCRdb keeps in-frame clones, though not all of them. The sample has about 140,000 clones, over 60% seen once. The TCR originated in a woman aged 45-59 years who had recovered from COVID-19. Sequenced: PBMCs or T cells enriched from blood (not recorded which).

CDR3 DNA: TGTGCCAGCAGTCCCACAGGGAAACCCTACGAGCAGTACTTC. Its protein is CASSPTGKPYEQYF. This chain connects TRBV5-6 to TRBJ2-7; D perhaps matches TRBD1 (6 bases). Trimming pared 5 bases from V and 2 bases from J, leaving 14 bases between. This CDR3 region has 14 residues. Germline V CDR1 and CDR2: SGHDT, YYEEEE.